This T cell receptor (beta chain) is from a study of shared clonotypes between healthy human individuals. Study findings and constraints: Between four donors, naive CD4 clonotypes were shared at a level of about 5%.

The V and J ends lost 0 bases and 7 bases, in that order; junction bases with no gene match: 7. The CDR3 contains 15 residues. CDR1 and CDR2 from the germline V gene are SGHRS and YFSETQ. Using immunoSEQ multiplex PCR, the repertoire was profiled, and TCRdb retains in-frame clones only, with some absent. The repertoire includes approximately 2.4 million clones, approximately 96% of them detected once, and roughly 0.13% sits in the top ten. Remarks on this clone: What it recognizes is unknown.

This sequence joins TRBV5-1 and TRBJ2-1; 7 bases map to TRBD2. The specimen was naive CD4+ T cells sorted from blood. Subset indicated: CD45RA+ positively selected. This receptor was obtained from a man aged 18 to 35 in good health. Here the CDR3 reads CASSLGVREGNEQFF. The CDR3 DNA is TGCGCCAGCAGCTTGGGCGTCAGGGAGGGGAATGAGCAGTTCTTC.